The clone carrying this TCR beta chain was observed many times. This sample is part of a study of human T cells and chemical hapten exposure. Sample time point: patch test 1, 2 weeks after DPC sensitization. Treatment: therapeutic diphenylcyclopropenone sensitization with weekly scalp DPC. TCRdb re-analysed the RACE reads in MiXCR, keeping a single row per CDR3 protein. The repertoire holds around 380,000 distinct CDR3 sequences, with about 4.8% as singletons. This CDR3 has 12 amino acids. Trimming removed 4 bases from V and 3 bases from J, with 6 bases in between. CDR1 and CDR2 from the germline V gene are ENHRY and SYGVKD.

The input for sequencing was whole blood, taken in connection with sensitization to the hapten diphenylcyclopropenone (DPC). This chain connects TRBV10-3 to TRBJ2-5; no firm D call. This receptor was identified in a woman between 45 and 65 years old with alopecia areata. Some clones in this sample may be carry-over from other donors' samples. In DNA, the CDR3 is TGTGCCATCAGTGGATCCGAAGAGACCCAGTACTTC. Residues: CAISGSEETQYF.